The clone carrying this TCR beta chain occurred a few times. What it recognizes is unknown. This may arise from a read error, as a much more abundant clone is one base away. This sample is drawn from a study of regulatory T cells in long-lasting Graves disease. Specified time point: persistent/refractory GD, antithyroid drugs over 5 years with positive TRAb. PBMC RNA served as the TCR library source. It was an endocrinology department in Xi'an, China, that provided the patients. General study findings and limits: Persistent cases favored TRBV28, TRBJ1-2 and TRBJ2-5.

Construction of TCR beta libraries relied on iRepertoire HTBI primers and on Arm-PCR targeting CDR3 regions. TCRdb reanalysed the multiplex PCR reads using MiXCR and keeps one entry per CDR3 protein. The sample includes 350,000 to 500,000 distinct CDR3 sequences, around 20% of them seen just once. Trimming shortened V by 5 bases and J by 6 bases, and 20 bases separated the two germline ends. This CDR3 comprises 15 residues. Germline loops: CDR1 MDHEN, CDR2 SYDVKM. The sample here was peripheral blood mononuclear cells (PBMCs), taken when the disease was refractory, from a patient treated with antithyroid drugs. This receptor was identified in a female donor with Graves disease. The V gene is TRBV28, the J gene TRBJ2-7, with D hard to call. The CDR3 sequence: CASSIMVATDCEQYF. DNA of the CDR3: TGTGCCAGCAGTATTATGGTGGCAACCGACTGCGAGCAGTACTTC.